The TCR beta chain described here comes from a study of response to subunit inactivated influenza vaccine. Study-wide results and caveats: Authors suggested each seasonal influenza vaccination recruits few new T cells.

As for this clonotype: Its target is not known.

TCRdb analysed the RT-PCR reads with MiXCR anew, one entry per CDR3 protein. The sample contains about 540,000 distinct CDR3 sequences, roughly a quarter of which appear only once. This CDR3 is built from 16 residues. V lost 6 bases to trimming and J lost 3 bases, with 19 bases between them. Germline V gene data show CDR1 as SNHLY and CDR2 as FYNNEI. The same data also went into a second study, on T cells expressing NK-cell markers. From that paper: The authors generated TCR beta cDNA through 5'RACE template switching with UMIs. Sorting in several experiments was restricted by an anti-gamma-delta TCR antibody to alpha-beta TCR T cells. CD8+ T cells in roughly six donors included dominant NKG2C+ clonotypes at about 1.0-7.5%. No clear determination of HCMV specificity was made for expanded NKG2C+ T cell clones.

V usage is TRBV2 and J usage is TRBJ2-3, with D perhaps matching TRBD2 (7 bases). The origin of this receptor is a man aged 45-60 years who received an inactivated influenza vaccine. The sequencing used CD4+ T cells sorted from PBMCs, collected approximately 13 days after vaccination. CDR3 sequence (DNA): TGTGCCAGCAGCCCCCTGGGGGGGGGCCGAACAGATACGCAGTATTTT. It codes for CASSPLGGGRTDTQYF.